The 7 T cell receptor beta chains reported below all come from one sample, sequenced in a study of T cell changes during pregnancy in multiple sclerosis. Data came from immunoSEQ multiplex PCR; TCRdb stores just in-frame clones and leaves some out. The sample contains 70,000 to 100,000 clones, roughly nine tenths of which appear only once. The sequences come from peripheral blood, collected in the first trimester of pregnancy. These receptors were collected from a female donor with multiple sclerosis, enrolled in a pregnancy study.

The chain couples TRBV18 to TRBJ1-3; unclear D gene. Germline V gene lookup returns CDR1 KGHSH and CDR2 LQKENI. Trimming cost V 5 bases and J 1 base, with 9 bases left between them. The CDR3 is 14 residues long. The CDR3 protein is CASSAEMSGNTIYF. The CDR3 DNA reads as TGTGCCAGCTCAGCAGAAATGTCTGGAAACACCATATATTTT.

V gene TRBV27 combines with J gene TRBJ2-6; 7 nucleotides agree with TRBD1. Germline V lookup: CDR1 MNHEY, CDR2 SMNVEV (reference sequence). The CDR3 runs 15 residues. With V trimmed by 8 bases and J by 2 bases, 6 bases remained unmatched. The CDR3 region has the DNA TGTGCCAGCCTCCCCACAGGGGCTGGGGCCAACGTCCTGACTTTC. This sequence encodes CASLPTGAGANVLTF.

The chain links TRBV29-1 to TRBJ2-7; TRBD2 might be the D (5 bases). The CDR3 covers 13 residues. Germline V lookup: CDR1 SQVTM, CDR2 ANQGSEA. The V and J ends lost 2 bases and 1 base respectively, with 9 bases between them. CDR3 in amino acids: CSVESQRSYEQYF. In nucleotides, the CDR3 is TGCAGCGTTGAAAGCCAGCGGTCCTACGAGCAGTACTTC.

V is TRBV27 and J is TRBJ1-1; D might be TRBD1 (6 bases). CDR1 and CDR2 from the germline V gene are MNHEY and SMNVEV (reference sequence). CDR3 length equals 14 residues. V lost 6 bases and J 0 bases, leaving 11 bases between the germline ends. The CDR3 here is CASRNTGLNTEAFF. The DNA for the CDR3 is TGTGCCAGCAGAAATACAGGGTTGAACACTGAAGCTTTCTTT.

This chain uses TRBV30 with TRBJ2-7; D is unresolved. The CDR3 consists of 12 residues. The V gene lost 5 bases and the J gene lost 0 bases, with 8 bases spanning the gap. Per the germline V gene, CDR1 is GTSNPN and CDR2 is SVGIG (reference sequence). CDR3: CAWQERSYEQYF. CDR3 in DNA: TGTGCCTGGCAGGAACGCTCCTACGAGCAGTACTTC.

This rearrangement joins TRBV7-8 to TRBJ2-1; TRBD2 matches at 15 bases. V lost 6 bases, J lost 7 bases, and 19 bases stayed unmatched. The germline V gene has CDR1 SGHVS and CDR2 FQNEAQ. The CDR3 is 20 residues long. The CDR3 loop is CASSTLTGASGTSGRNEQFF. The CDR3 DNA reads as TGTGCCAGCAGTACCCTAACAGGGGCGTCAGGGACTAGCGGGAGGAATGAGCAGTTCTTC.

The rearrangement joins TRBV28 to TRBJ1-3, with D unresolved. Germline lookup yields CDR1 MDHEN and CDR2 SYDVKM. The CDR3 extends over 13 amino acids. Trimming removed 4 bases from V and 2 bases from J, with 6 bases in between. The CDR3 sequence: CASSWAAGNTIYF. As DNA, the CDR3 is TGTGCCAGCAGTTGGGCCGCTGGAAACACCATATATTTT.